This TCR beta chain emerged from a study of vaccination effects on CD4 cells after COVID-19. Expansion with viral peptide pools was applied to antigen-specific CD4+ T cells by the ViraFEST assay prior to sequencing. Cultured cells yielded isolated CD4+ T cells after about ten days. Recipients of the vaccine had no prior SARS-CoV-2 infection and negative nucleocapsid antibodies. Libraries were prepared by immunoSEQ multiplex PCR; TCRdb keeps only in-frame clonotypes and omits some of them. The sample carries 70,000 or so clones, under 85% recorded once. Study-level points and caveats: Marked clonal contraction was seen late after vaccination (in both infection- and vaccine-induced clones).

The germline V gene has CDR1 SGHTA and CDR2 FQGTGA. This CDR3 contains 13 residues. The V end was cut by 5 bases, the J end by 6 bases, with 11 bases between. Notes on this clone: What it binds is not known.

The sample consisted of CD4+ T cells from PBMCs cultured with HCoV-NL63 spike peptides, taken before COVID-19 vaccination. The gene calls are TRBV7-3 and TRBJ2-4; D is uncertain. The clonotype was recovered from a human donor who received a COVID-19 vaccine. The CDR3 nucleotides are TGTGCCAGCAGCGTGTTATCGGGAAACATTCAGTACTTC. Translated, it gives CASSVLSGNIQYF.